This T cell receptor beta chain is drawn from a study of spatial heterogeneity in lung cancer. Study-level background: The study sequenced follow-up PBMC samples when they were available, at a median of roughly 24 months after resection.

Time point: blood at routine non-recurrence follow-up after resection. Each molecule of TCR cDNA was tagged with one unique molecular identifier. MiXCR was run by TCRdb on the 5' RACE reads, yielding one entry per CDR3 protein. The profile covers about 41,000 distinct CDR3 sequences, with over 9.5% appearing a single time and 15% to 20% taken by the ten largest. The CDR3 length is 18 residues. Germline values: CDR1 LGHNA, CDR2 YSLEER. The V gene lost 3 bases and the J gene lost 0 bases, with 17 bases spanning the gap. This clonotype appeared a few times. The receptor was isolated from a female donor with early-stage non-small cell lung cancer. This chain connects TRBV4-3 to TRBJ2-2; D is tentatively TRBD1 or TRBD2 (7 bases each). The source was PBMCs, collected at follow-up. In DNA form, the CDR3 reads TGCGCCAGCAGCCATGGGGAGGGGGCGGCCCCGAACACCGGGGAGCTGTTTTTT. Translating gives CASSHGEGAAPNTGELFF.